A selection of T cell receptor beta chains follows, all from one sample in a study of cytomegalovirus exposure and HLA in healthy donors. Method: immunoSEQ multiplex PCR; TCRdb's copy keeps in-frame clones and lacks some. The data contain a few hundred thousand clones, roughly 89% of them seen just once; the ten biggest clones take up 0.37%. The sequenced material came from PBMCs. These receptors all come from a woman aged 18-29 years in good health and CMV-seronegative. Each CDR3 is given with its conserved first and last residue. A D gene is named only where the DNA matches it firmly. The size of a clone is reported for some rows only, either as once, few or many, or as a class for expanded clones.

.	TRBV7-6	.	TRBJ2-1	TGTGCCAGCGGACTAGGGGGTTTGTACAATGAGCAGTTCTTC	CASGLGGLYNEQFF
TRBD2	TRBV28	.	TRBJ2-2	TGTGCCAGCAGTTCTCCCGGGACTAGCGACACCGGGGAGCTGTTTTTT	CASSSPGTSDTGELFF
TRBD1	TRBV28	.	TRBJ1-3	TGTGCCACCCTACAGGGGTATTTCGGAAACACCATATATTTT	CATLQGYFGNTIYF
.	TRBV11-2	.	TRBJ2-1	TGTGCCAGCAGCCGAGACAATGAGCAGTTCTTC	CASSRDNEQFF
.	TRBV7-9	.	TRBJ2-7	TGTGCCAGCAGTTCACCCTCCAGGGTAGGCGAGCAGTACTTC	CASSSPSRVGEQYF
.	TRBV19	.	TRBJ1-2	TGTGCCAGTAGTATAGCGGTGACAGCTCATGGCTACACCTTC	CASSIAVTAHGYTF
TRBD1	TRBV6-5	.	TRBJ1-6	TGTGCCAGCAGTTACAGAGGACAGGGGGGTTCACCCCTCCACTTT	CASSYRGQGGSPLHF
TRBD1	TRBV15	.	TRBJ2-3	TGTGCCACCAGCAGTCGGACAGGGCCAGATACGCAGTATTTT	CATSSRTGPDTQYF
TRBD1	TRBV4-1	once	TRBJ2-2	TGCGCCAGCAGCCAAGATCCGGGACAGTTAAACACCGGGGAGCTGTTTTTT	CASSQDPGQLNTGELFF
TRBD1	TRBV2	.	TRBJ1-6	TGTGCCAGCAGTGAATACAGGGGTCGATCACCCCTCCACTTT	CASSEYRGRSPLHF
.	TRBV5-1	.	TRBJ1-1	TGCGCCAGCACAACTTCCACAGAAACTGAAGCTTTCTTT	CASTTSTETEAFF
TRBD2	TRBV5-1	.	TRBJ2-2	TGCGCCAGCAGCCTGGGACTAGCAGCGAACACCGGGGAGCTGTTTTTT	CASSLGLAANTGELFF
TRBD1	TRBV4-3	.	TRBJ2-1	TGCGCCAGCAGCCAAGTGACAGGGAGCGGTGAGCAGTTCTTC	CASSQVTGSGEQFF
TRBD2	TRBV5-1	.	TRBJ2-7	TGCGCCAGCCGCCGCGGGACTAGCGCCTACGAGCAGTACTTC	CASRRGTSAYEQYF
.	TRBV2	.	TRBJ2-1	TGTGCCAGCAGTCCCCCCCCGGGATATCATGAGCAGTTCTTC	CASSPPPGYHEQFF
TRBD1	TRBV18	.	TRBJ1-2	TGTGCCAGCTCACCCACCCAAACCGGGACAGGGGGCGATGACTATGGCTACACCTTC	CASSPTQTGTGGDDYGYTF
.	TRBV28	.	TRBJ1-6	TGTGCCAGCAGTTTAATACAGCCTTATAATTCACCCCTCCACTTT	CASSLIQPYNSPLHF
.	TRBV4-3	.	TRBJ1-2	TGCGCCAGCAGCCACACTAGGGAGCAGGCCGCAGCCGGCTACACCTTC	CASSHTREQAAAGYTF
.	TRBV7-6	.	TRBJ1-1	TGTGCCAGCAGCTTAGTCCCCCGGGAGGGAACTTTCTTT	CASSLVPREGTFF
.	TRBV7-9	.	TRBJ2-1	TGTGCCAGCAGCCCCCATTCCGGGTTCTTC	CASSPHSGFF
TRBD1	TRBV6-5	.	TRBJ1-1	TGTGCCAGCAGTTATTTGGGACAGGGGGCTGGAGCTTTCTTT	CASSYLGQGAGAFF
TRBD1	TRBV2	.	TRBJ2-7	TGTGCCAGCAGTGAATCTTGGGACAGGGTGTCTTACGAGCAGTACTTC	CASSESWDRVSYEQYF
TRBD1	TRBV5-6	once	TRBJ1-1	TGTGCCAGCAGCCCGGGACAGGTATCTGTAGCTTTCTTT	CASSPGQVSVAFF
TRBD1	TRBV28	.	TRBJ1-2	TGTGCCAGCAGTTTATCGACAGGGGGAGTTAATGGCTACACCTTC	CASSLSTGGVNGYTF
TRBD2	TRBV2	.	TRBJ2-5	TGTGCCAGCAGACTCCTAGCGGGGGGGCCTTTAGAGACCCAGTACTTC	CASRLLAGGPLETQYF
.	TRBV9	.	TRBJ1-6	TGTGCCAGCAGCCGCGGACGGGGACTCAGCTCCTATAATTCACCCCTCCACTTT	CASSRGRGLSSYNSPLHF
.	TRBV29-1	.	TRBJ2-3	TGCAGCCTCCGAAGGGGTGGCAGGGGTACGCAGTATTTT	CSLRRGGRGTQYF
.	TRBV7-9	.	TRBJ1-1	TGTGCCAGCAAGGGGACACCGAACACTGAAGCTTTCTTT	CASKGTPNTEAFF
.	TRBV18	.	TRBJ1-5	TGTGCCAGCTCACCCCAGGACAGCTATAGCAATCAGCCCCAGCATTTT	CASSPQDSYSNQPQHF
TRBD1	TRBV28	.	TRBJ1-5	TGTGCCAGCAGGGGACAGTGGAGGACCCAGCATTTT	CASRGQWRTQHF
TRBD1	TRBV11-3	.	TRBJ2-7	TGTGCCAGCAGCTTAGGGACAGGCGATTCCTACGAGCAGTACTTC	CASSLGTGDSYEQYF